This TCR beta chain was identified in a study of neoadjuvant anti-PD-1 for oral cavity cancer. Looking at the study overall: Patients without progression got a fourth dose around day 43.

Blood libraries mostly used approximately 450 ng genomic DNA, six replicates each. Clones were sequenced by immunoSEQ multiplex PCR, and TCRdb holds only the in-frame ones, with some missing. The data hold 15,000 or so clones, with around 70% observed a single time. Time point meaning: after neoadjuvant nivolumab, at surgical resection. Patients had newly diagnosed, untreated stage II-IVA oral cavity squamous cell carcinoma. Cohort: HPV-negative, locally advanced oral cavity squamous cell carcinoma patients. Germline loops: CDR1 SGHRS, CDR2 YFSETQ. The CDR3 is 15 residues long. Trimming removed 2 bases from V and 6 bases from J; junction bases left unmatched: 7.

The starting material was PBMCs, obtained after nivolumab (anti-PD-1) treatment. This TCR came from a person aged 40-85 years with oral cavity squamous cell carcinoma. V and J are TRBV5-1 and TRBJ1-2; 10 bases agree with TRBD1. The CDR3 reads CASSLRGQGIDGYTF. The DNA for the CDR3 is TGCGCCAGCAGCTTACGGGGACAGGGGATCGATGGCTACACCTTC.